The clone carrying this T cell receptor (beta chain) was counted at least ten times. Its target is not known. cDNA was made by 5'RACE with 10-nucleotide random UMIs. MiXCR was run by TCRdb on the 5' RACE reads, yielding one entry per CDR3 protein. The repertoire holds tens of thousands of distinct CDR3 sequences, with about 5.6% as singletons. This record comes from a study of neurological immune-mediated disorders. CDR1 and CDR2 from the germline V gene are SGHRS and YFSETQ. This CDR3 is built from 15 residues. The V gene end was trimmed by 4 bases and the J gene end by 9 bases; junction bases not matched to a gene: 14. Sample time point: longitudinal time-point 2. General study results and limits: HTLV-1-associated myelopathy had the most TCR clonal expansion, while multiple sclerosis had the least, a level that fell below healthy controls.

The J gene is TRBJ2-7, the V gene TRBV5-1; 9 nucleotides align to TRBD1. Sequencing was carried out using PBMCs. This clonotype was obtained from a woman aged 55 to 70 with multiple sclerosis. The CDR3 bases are TGCGCCAGCAGCATCGGGACAGGGCTTCCTAGCGCGCAGTACTTC. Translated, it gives CASSIGTGLPSAQYF. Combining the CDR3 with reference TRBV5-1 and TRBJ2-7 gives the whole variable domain KAGVTQTPRYLIKTRGQQVTLSCSPISGHRSVSWYQQTPGQGLQFLFEYFSETQRNKGNFPGRFSGRQFSNSRSEMNVSTLELGDSALYLCASSIGTGLPSAQYFGPGTRLTVT.